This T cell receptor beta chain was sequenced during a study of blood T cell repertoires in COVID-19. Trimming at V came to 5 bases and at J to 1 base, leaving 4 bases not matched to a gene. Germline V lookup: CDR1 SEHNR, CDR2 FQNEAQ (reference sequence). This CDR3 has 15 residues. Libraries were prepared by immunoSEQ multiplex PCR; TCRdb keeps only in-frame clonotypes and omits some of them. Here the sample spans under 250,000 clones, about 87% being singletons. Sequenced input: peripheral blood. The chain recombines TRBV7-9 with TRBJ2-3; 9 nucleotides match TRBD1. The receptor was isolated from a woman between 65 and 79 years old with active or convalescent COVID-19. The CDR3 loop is CASSAGQGGTDTQYF. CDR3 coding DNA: TGTGCCAGCAGCGCGGGACAGGGTGGCACAGATACGCAGTATTTT.